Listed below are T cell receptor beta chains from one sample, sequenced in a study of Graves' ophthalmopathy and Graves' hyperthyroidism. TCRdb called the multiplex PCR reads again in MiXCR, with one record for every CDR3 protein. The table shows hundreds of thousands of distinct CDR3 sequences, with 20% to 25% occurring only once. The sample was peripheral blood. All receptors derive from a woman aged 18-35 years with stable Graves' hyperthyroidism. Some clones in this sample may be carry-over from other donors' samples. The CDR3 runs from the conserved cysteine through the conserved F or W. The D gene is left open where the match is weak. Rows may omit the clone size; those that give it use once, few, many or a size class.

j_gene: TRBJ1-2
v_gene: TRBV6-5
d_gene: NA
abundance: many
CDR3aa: CASTSLDSNYGYTF
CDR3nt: TGTGCCAGCACTTCCCTGGACAGCAACTATGGCTACACCTTC

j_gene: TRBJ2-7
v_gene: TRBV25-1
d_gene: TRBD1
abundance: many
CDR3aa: CASSGYRGYEQYF
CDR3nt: TGTGCCAGCAGTGGGTACAGGGGCTACGAGCAGTACTTC

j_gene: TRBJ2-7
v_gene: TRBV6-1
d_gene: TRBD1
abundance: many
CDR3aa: CASTKQQGRYEQYF
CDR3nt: TGTGCCAGCACCAAACAACAGGGGCGATACGAGCAGTACTTC

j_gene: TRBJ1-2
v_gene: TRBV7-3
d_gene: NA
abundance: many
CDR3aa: CASSTPGNYGYTF
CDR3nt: TGTGCCAGCAGCACACCGGGAAACTATGGCTACACCTTC

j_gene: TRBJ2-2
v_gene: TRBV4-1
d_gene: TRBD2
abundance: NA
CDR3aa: CASSQVLPQRGNTGELFF
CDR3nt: TGCGCCAGCAGCCAAGTACTCCCCCAGCGGGGGAACACCGGGGAGCTGTTTTTT

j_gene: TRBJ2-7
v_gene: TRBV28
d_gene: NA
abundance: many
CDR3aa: CASSILYRYEQYF
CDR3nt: TGTGCCAGCAGCATACTGTACCGCTACGAGCAGTACTTC

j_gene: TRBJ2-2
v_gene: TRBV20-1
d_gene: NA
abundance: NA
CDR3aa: CSARDEGRGRTGELFF
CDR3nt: TGCAGTGCTAGAGATGAGGGGCGGGGAAGGACCGGGGAGCTGTTTTTT

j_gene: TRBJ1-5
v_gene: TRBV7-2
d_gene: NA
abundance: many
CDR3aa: CASSRGEGGPQHF
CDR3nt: TGTGCCAGCAGCAGAGGGGAAGGTGGGCCCCAGCATTTT

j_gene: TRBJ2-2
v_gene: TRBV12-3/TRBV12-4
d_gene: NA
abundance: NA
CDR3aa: CVCSKEGVTYTGELFF
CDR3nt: TGTGTCTGCAGTAAAGAAGGGGTCACCTACACCGGGGAGCTGTTTTTT

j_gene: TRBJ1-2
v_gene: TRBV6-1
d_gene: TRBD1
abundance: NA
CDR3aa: CASKIGQGVHYGYTF
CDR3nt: TGTGCCAGCAAGATAGGACAGGGGGTTCACTATGGCTACACCTTC

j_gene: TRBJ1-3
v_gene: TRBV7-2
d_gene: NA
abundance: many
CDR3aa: CASSFTATGNTIYF
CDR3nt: TGTGCCAGCAGCTTTACAGCGACCGGAAACACCATATATTTT

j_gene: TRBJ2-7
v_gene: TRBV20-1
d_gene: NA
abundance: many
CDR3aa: CSASYGSGSEQYF
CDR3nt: TGCAGTGCTAGCTACGGTTCGGGTTCTGAGCAGTACTTC

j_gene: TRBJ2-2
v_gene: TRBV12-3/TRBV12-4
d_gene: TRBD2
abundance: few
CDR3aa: CASSPTSGGANGELFF
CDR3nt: TGTGCCAGCAGTCCTACTAGCGGGGGGGCTAACGGGGAGCTGTTTTTT

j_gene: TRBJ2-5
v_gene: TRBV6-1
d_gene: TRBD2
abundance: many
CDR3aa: CASRTSGSNSPETQYF
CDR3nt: TGTGCCAGCAGGACTAGCGGGAGCAACTCTCCAGAGACCCAGTACTTC

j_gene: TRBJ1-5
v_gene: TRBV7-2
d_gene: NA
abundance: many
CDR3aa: CASSLRGNSNQPQHF
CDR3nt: TGTGCCAGCAGCTTAAGGGGGAATAGCAATCAGCCCCAGCATTTT

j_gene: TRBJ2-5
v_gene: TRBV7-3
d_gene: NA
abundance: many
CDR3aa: CASSSPGGAQYF
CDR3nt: TGTGCCAGCAGCTCCCCAGGGGGGGCCCAGTACTTC

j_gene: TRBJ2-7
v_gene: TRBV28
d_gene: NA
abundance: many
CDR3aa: CASSSGQPLYEQYF
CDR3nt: TGTGCCAGCAGTTCAGGACAGCCACTCTACGAGCAGTACTTC

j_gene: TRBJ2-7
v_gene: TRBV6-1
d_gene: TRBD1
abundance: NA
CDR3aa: CASSAGQGAPSYEQYF
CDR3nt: TGTGCCAGCAGTGCCGGACAGGGGGCTCCTTCCTACGAGCAGTACTTC

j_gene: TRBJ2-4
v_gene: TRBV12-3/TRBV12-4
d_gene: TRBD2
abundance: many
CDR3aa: CASSPGGAEGLNIQYF
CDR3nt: TGTGCCAGCAGCCCCGGGGGGGCAGAGGGGTTGAACATTCAGTACTTC

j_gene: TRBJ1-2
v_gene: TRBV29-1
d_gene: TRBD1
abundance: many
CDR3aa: CSILDRNYGYTF
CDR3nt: TGCAGCATTCTGGACAGGAACTATGGCTACACCTTC

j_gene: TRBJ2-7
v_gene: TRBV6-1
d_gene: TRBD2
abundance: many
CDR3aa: CASSEMLAGGYEQYF
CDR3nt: TGTGCCAGCAGTGAAATGTTAGCGGGCGGATACGAGCAGTACTTC

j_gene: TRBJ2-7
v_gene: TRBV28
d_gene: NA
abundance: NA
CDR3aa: CASSLSRGRTYEQYF
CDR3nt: TGTGCCAGCAGTTTATCCCGGGGGAGAACCTACGAGCAGTACTTC

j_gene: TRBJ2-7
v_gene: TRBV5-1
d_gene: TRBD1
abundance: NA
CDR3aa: CASSFLPGQGIYEQYF
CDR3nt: TGCGCCAGCAGCTTCCTGCCGGGACAGGGAATCTACGAGCAGTACTTC

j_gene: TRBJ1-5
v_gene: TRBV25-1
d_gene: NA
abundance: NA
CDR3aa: CASSEYGGNQPQHF
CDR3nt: TGTGCCAGCAGTGAATATGGGGGGAATCAGCCCCAGCATTTT

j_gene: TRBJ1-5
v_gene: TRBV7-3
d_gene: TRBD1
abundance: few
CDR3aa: CASSRDRGKDQPQHF
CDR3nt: TGTGCCAGCAGCCGCGACAGGGGAAAGGATCAGCCCCAGCATTTT

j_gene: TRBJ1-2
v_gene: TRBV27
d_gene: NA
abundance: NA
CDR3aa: CASSPLFHRLYGYTF
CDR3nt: TGTGCCAGCAGTCCCCTATTTCACCGACTCTATGGCTACACCTTC

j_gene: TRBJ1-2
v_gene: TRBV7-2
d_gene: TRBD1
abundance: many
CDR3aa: CASSLLGTGSGGYTF
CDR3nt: TGTGCCAGCAGCTTATTGGGGACAGGGTCCGGCGGCTACACCTTC

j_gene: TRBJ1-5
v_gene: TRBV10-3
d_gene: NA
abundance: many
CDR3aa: CAISNVGYSNQPQHF
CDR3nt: TGTGCCATCAGTAACGTGGGGTATAGCAATCAGCCCCAGCATTTT

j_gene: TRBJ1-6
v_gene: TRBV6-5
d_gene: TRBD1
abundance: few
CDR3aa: CASSLNRGGSPLHF
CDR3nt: TGTGCCAGCAGTTTGAACAGGGGTGGCTCACCCCTCCACTTT

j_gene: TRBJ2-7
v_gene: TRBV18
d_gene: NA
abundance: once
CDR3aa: CASSQTAGYEQYF
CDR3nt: TGTGCCAGCTCACAAACCGCGGGCTACGAGCAGTACTTC

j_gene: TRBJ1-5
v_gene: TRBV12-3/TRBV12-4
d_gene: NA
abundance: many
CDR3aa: CASSPPRSSNQPQHF
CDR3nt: TGTGCCAGCAGTCCCCCCCGGAGTAGCAATCAGCCCCAGCATTTT

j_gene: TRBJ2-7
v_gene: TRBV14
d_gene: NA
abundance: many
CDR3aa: CASSAHYEQYF
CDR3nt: TGTGCCAGCAGCGCCCACTACGAGCAGTACTTC

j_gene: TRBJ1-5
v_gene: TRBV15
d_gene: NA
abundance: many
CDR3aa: CATSRGGRLSSNQPQHF
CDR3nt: TGTGCCACCAGCAGAGGCGGCAGGTTATCTAGCAATCAGCCCCAGCATTTT

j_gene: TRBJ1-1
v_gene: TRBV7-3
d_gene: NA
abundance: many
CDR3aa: CASSLGPENTEAFF
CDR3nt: TGTGCCAGCAGCCTTGGGCCCGAGAACACTGAAGCTTTCTTT

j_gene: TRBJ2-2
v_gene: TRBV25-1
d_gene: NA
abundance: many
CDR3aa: CASSEFEGTGELFF
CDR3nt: TGTGCCAGCAGTGAATTCGAGGGCACCGGGGAGCTGTTTTTT

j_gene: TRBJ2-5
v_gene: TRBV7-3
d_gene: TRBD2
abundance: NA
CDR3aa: CASSRTSDGETQYF
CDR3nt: TGTGCCAGTTCCCGGACTAGCGACGGAGAGACCCAGTACTTC

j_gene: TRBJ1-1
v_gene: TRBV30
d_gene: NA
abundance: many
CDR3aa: CAWSATRVNTEAFF
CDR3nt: TGTGCCTGGAGCGCTACGCGGGTGAACACTGAAGCTTTCTTT

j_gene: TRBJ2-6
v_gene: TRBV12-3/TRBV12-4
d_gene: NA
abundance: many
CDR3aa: CASSLNFGVSGANVLTF
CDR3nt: TGTGCCAGCAGTTTAAATTTCGGGGTCTCTGGGGCCAACGTCCTGACTTTC

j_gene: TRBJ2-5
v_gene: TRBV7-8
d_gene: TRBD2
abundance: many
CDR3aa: CASSPRRTSGRKETQYF
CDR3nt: TGTGCCAGCAGCCCGAGACGGACTAGCGGGAGGAAAGAGACCCAGTACTTC

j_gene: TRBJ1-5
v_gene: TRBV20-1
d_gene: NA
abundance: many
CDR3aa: CSARDIPDLEPQHF
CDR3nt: TGCAGTGCAAGGGACATCCCTGATTTAGAGCCCCAGCATTTT

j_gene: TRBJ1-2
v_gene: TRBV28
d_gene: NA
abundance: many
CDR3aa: CASSPQGPPGHYGYTF
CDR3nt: TGTGCCAGCAGTCCCCAAGGGCCCCCGGGCCACTATGGCTACACCTTC

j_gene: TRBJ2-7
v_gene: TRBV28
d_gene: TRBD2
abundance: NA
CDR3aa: CASRRSGTHYEQYF
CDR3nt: TGTGCCAGCAGGCGAAGCGGGACCCACTACGAGCAGTACTTC

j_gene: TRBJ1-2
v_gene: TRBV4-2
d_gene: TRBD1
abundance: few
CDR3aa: CASNPESPNQGAAYGYTF
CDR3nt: TGTGCCAGCAACCCTGAGTCCCCAAATCAGGGGGCGGCCTATGGCTACACCTTC

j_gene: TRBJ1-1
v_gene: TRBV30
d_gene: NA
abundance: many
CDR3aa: CAWSVGGSTEAFF
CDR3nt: TGTGCCTGGAGTGTCGGAGGATCCACTGAAGCTTTCTTT

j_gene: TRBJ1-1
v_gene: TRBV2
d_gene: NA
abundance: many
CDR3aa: CASRVYTEAFF
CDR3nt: TGTGCCAGCCGGGTGTACACTGAAGCTTTCTTT

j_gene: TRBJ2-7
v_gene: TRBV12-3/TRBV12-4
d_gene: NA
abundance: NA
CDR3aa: CASGRSANAEQYF
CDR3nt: TGTGCCAGCGGTCGGTCGGCGAATGCCGAGCAGTACTTC

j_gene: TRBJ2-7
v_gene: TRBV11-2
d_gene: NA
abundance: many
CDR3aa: CASIRPMGQGGYEQYF
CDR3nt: TGTGCCAGCATCCGCCCGATGGGGCAGGGTGGGTACGAGCAGTACTTC

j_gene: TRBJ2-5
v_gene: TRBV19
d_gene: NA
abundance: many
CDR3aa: CASSIEPGLGETQYF
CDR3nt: TGTGCCAGTAGTATAGAGCCAGGGCTGGGAGAGACCCAGTACTTC

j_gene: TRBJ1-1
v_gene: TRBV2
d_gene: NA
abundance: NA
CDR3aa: CASLGSEAFF
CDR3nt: TGTGCCAGCCTTGGTAGTGAAGCTTTCTTT

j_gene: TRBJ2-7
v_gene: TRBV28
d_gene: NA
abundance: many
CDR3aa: CASRSPGVLSEQYF
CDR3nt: TGTGCCAGCAGATCCCCGGGCGTATTGAGCGAGCAGTACTTC

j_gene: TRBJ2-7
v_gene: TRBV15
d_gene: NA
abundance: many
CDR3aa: CATSRGQVYEQYF
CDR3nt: TGTGCCACCAGCAGAGGACAGGTTTACGAGCAGTACTTC

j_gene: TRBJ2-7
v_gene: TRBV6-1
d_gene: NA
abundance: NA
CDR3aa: CASSELRTAINEQYF
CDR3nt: TGTGCCAGCAGTGAATTACGGACGGCCATCAACGAGCAGTACTTC